Presented here are 24 T cell receptor beta chains from one specimen sequenced in a study of PD-1 blockade in classical Hodgkin lymphoma. Relapse after autologous stem cell transplantation occurred in every patient, and brentuximab vedotin exposure varied. Measured with immunoSEQ multiplex PCR; TCRdb has only the in-frame clones, and not every one. The sample shows some 25,000 clones, approximately 64% of them seen only once. The sample here was peripheral blood mononuclear cells (PBMCs), taken before the second cycle of nivolumab. These TCRs come from a human donor with classical Hodgkin lymphoma.

The chain uses TRBV30 and TRBJ2-7; no definite D call. Germline CDR1 reads GTSNPN; CDR2 reads SVGIG (reference sequence). The CDR3 contains 14 residues. Trimming stripped 1 base from V and 3 bases from J, with 13 bases between. The CDR3 spells CAWSGKGRRYEQYF. The CDR3 DNA reads TGTGCCTGGAGTGGTAAGGGTAGGCGCTACGAGCAGTACTTC.

The chain joins TRBV19 to TRBJ2-5, with TRBD1 as a possible D gene (6 bases). V was shortened by 5 bases and J by 4 bases, with 17 bases between the two germline ends. Germline CDR1 LNHDA, CDR2 SQIVND (reference sequence). The CDR3 runs 15 residues. CDR3 sequence: CASSVGQWELETQYF. The CDR3, as DNA: TGTGCCAGTAGTGTCGGACAGTGGGAACTAGAGACCCAGTACTTC.

The chain joins TRBV6-5 to TRBJ1-5; 7 bases line up with TRBD1. J was trimmed by 2 bases and V by 7 bases; bases with no gene match: 2. From germline, CDR1 is MNHEY and CDR2 SVGAGI. The CDR3 spans 13 residues. Written as DNA, the CDR3 is TGTGCCAGCAAAGGGACAGGCAATCAGCCCCAGCATTTT. It specifies CASKGTGNQPQHF.

The chain is built from TRBV7-9 and TRBJ1-2; tentative D call: TRBD1 (5 bases). The CDR3 runs to 15 residues. The V gene lost 1 base and the J gene lost 4 bases, with 13 bases spanning the gap. Germline values: CDR1 SEHNR, CDR2 FQNEAQ (reference sequence). Here the CDR3 DNA reads TGTGCCAGCAGCTTAGGATTATCGCAGGGCTATGGCTACACCTTC. This encodes CASSLGLSQGYGYTF.

The V call is TRBV2, the J call TRBJ2-1; D remains unclear. CDR3 length: 13 residues. Trimming pared 0 bases from V and 2 bases from J, leaving 2 bases between. Per the germline V gene, CDR1 is SNHLY and CDR2 is FYNNEI. The CDR3 nucleotides are TGTGCCAGCAGTGAAGCGGCCTACAATGAGCAGTTCTTC. Translation: CASSEAAYNEQFF. Supplemented by reference TRBV2 and TRBJ2-1, the full variable domain reads EPEVTQTPSHQVTQMGQEVILRCVPISNHLYFYWYRQILGQKVEFLVSFYNNEISEKSEIFDDQFSVERPDGSNFTLKIRSTKLEDSAMYFCASSEAAYNEQFFGPGTRLTVL.

The chain carries TRBV29-1 and TRBJ2-3; the D gene is possibly TRBD1 (5 bases). This CDR3 spans 13 amino acids. V lost 7 bases and J 0 bases, leaving 11 bases between the germline ends. Per the germline V gene, CDR1 is SQVTM and CDR2 is ANQGSEA. In DNA, the CDR3 is TGCAGCGGTACAGGCGAAAGCACAGATACGCAGTATTTT. Its translation: CSGTGESTDTQYF.

This clone was seen a single time. The gene calls are TRBV6-1 and TRBJ1-6, with a possible D match to TRBD1 (6 bases). Trimming left V 2 bases short and J 10 bases short, with 15 bases between. Germline V gives CDR1 MNHNS, CDR2 SASEGT. This CDR3 comprises 15 residues. For the CDR3, the DNA is TGTGCCAGCAGTGAACAGGGCAGGGGAGGGTCACCCCTCCACTTT. Its translation: CASSEQGRGGSPLHF.

This rearrangement joins TRBV9 to TRBJ2-3; no clear D. The V gene lost 0 bases and the J gene lost 1 base, with 12 bases spanning the gap. Germline lookup yields CDR1 SGDLS and CDR2 YYNGEE. The CDR3 contains 16 residues. CDR3 region: CASSVAEGSRTDTQYF. The CDR3 region has the DNA TGTGCCAGCAGCGTAGCTGAAGGGTCACGCACAGATACGCAGTATTTT.

The rearrangement links TRBV28 to TRBJ1-2; D not certain. Germline V gene sequence: CDR1 MDHEN, CDR2 SYDVKM. V lost 6 bases and J lost 2, with 10 bases in between. This CDR3 has 13 amino acids. CDR3 sequence: CASSSQVNYGYTF. CDR3 in DNA: TGTGCCAGCAGCTCTCAAGTGAACTATGGCTACACCTTC.

This sequence joins TRBV7-4 and TRBJ2-6; tentative D call: TRBD1 (5 bases). The CDR3 spans 18 residues. The germline V and J ends were trimmed by 5 bases and 5 bases, with 22 bases remaining between them. Germline CDR1 reads SGHVT; CDR2 reads SQSDAQ. The CDR3 loop reads CASSTGRSSQSRANVLTF. CDR3 coding DNA: TGTGCCAGCAGCACAGGCCGCAGCTCACAAAGTCGGGCCAACGTCCTGACTTTC.

The chain carries TRBV2 and TRBJ2-1; perhaps D is TRBD1 or TRBD2 (7 bases each). Trimming pared 7 bases from V and 8 bases from J, leaving 18 bases between. The CDR3 extends over 14 amino acids. Germline lookup yields CDR1 SNHLY and CDR2 FYNNEI. CDR3 bases: TGTGCCAGCACGGTCTACAGGGGAGGGGATGAGCAGTTCTTC. Translation: CASTVYRGGDEQFF.

J is TRBJ1-3 and V is TRBV5-1; D not resolved. V lost 1 base and J 4 bases, leaving 9 bases between the germline ends. The length of the CDR3 is 14 residues. Germline V gene sequence: CDR1 SGHRS, CDR2 YFSETQ. CDR3 in DNA: TGCGCCAGCAGCTTGACGGGATTCGGAAACACCATATATTTT. Amino acid sequence: CASSLTGFGNTIYF.

J is TRBJ2-5 and V is TRBV18; D is perhaps TRBD1 (6 bases). There are 14 residues in the CDR3. CDR1 is KGHSH and CDR2 is LQKENI in the germline V gene. Trimming took off 4 bases at V and 5 bases at J, with 14 bases between the two ends. CDR3 DNA: TGTGCCAGCTCACGCCGACAGGCCGAGGAGACCCAGTACTTC. Protein: CASSRRQAEETQYF.

This clone was seen only a few times. This chain joins TRBV28 and TRBJ2-7; 8 bases agree with TRBD1. V lost 6 bases, J lost 1 base, and 11 bases stayed unmatched. The CDR3 spans 16 residues. Germline loops: CDR1 MDHEN, CDR2 SYDVKM. The CDR3 region has the DNA TGTGCCAGCAGCACCTTCGGGACAGGAGATTCCTACGAGCAGTACTTC. The encoded protein is CASSTFGTGDSYEQYF.

The chain couples TRBV28 to TRBJ1-5; possibly TRBD1 for D (5 bases). The V and J ends lost 3 bases and 1 base respectively, with 13 bases between them. CDR1 MDHEN and CDR2 SYDVKM come from the germline V gene. The CDR3 loop spans 16 amino acids. CDR3 sequence: CASSFLSAGSNQPQHF. For the CDR3, the DNA is TGTGCCAGCAGTTTCCTGTCGGCAGGGAGCAATCAGCCCCAGCATTTT.

A few counts support this clone. In DNA, the CDR3 is TGTGCCAGCAGGGGCCCGGGGGGGTACTACGAGCAGTACTTC. Translated, it gives CASRGPGGYYEQYF. The chain uses TRBV7-8 and TRBJ2-7, with 8 bases fitting TRBD2. The junction had 7 bases not matched to a gene; V was cut back by 6 bases and J by 3 bases. Germline V gene data show CDR1 as SGHVS and CDR2 as FQNEAQ. The CDR3 covers 14 residues. Full variable domain (missing parts from reference TRBV7-8 and TRBJ2-7): GAGVSQSPRYKVAKRGQDVALRCDPISGHVSLFWYQQALGQGPEFLTYFQNEAQLDKSGLPSDRFFAERPEGSVSTLKIQRTQQEDSAVYLCASRGPGGYYEQYFGPGTRLTVT.

This rearrangement joins TRBV27 to TRBJ2-1; perhaps TRBD2 as D (5 bases). CDR1 is MNHEY and CDR2 is SMNVEV in the germline V gene (reference sequence). Trimming stripped 2 bases from V and 6 bases from J, with 14 bases between. The CDR3 totals 15 residues. The CDR3 reads CASSLRRLRVNEQFF. In nucleotides, the CDR3 is TGTGCCAGCAGTTTACGGAGGTTACGGGTCAATGAGCAGTTCTTC.

This rearrangement joins TRBV18 to TRBJ1-2, with D maybe TRBD1 (5 bases). V lost 6 bases, J lost 6 bases, and 14 bases lay in between. The CDR3 loop spans 13 amino acids. Germline assignment: CDR1 KGHSH and CDR2 LQKENI. CDR3 region: CASSAMGVDGYTF. CDR3 DNA: TGTGCCAGCTCGGCAATGGGGGTAGATGGCTACACCTTC.

J is TRBJ2-2 and V is TRBV7-2, with a possible D match to TRBD2 (6 bases). Trimming cost V 0 bases and J 8 bases, with 19 bases left between them. Germline CDR1 reads SGHTA; CDR2 reads FQGNSA. CDR3 length: 17 residues. The CDR3 loop is CASSLARGSPKPGELFF. For the CDR3, the DNA is TGTGCCAGCAGCTTAGCGCGGGGAAGCCCCAAGCCAGGGGAGCTGTTTTTT. Using reference TRBV7-2 and TRBJ2-2 for the parts outside the CDR3, the full variable domain is GAGVSQSPSNKVTEKGKDVELRCDPISGHTALYWYRQSLGQGLEFLIYFQGNSAPDKSGLPSDRFSAERTGGSVSTLTIQRTQQEDSAVYLCASSLARGSPKPGELFFGEGSRLTVL.

The chain employs TRBV7-9 and TRBJ1-4; maybe TRBD1 (6 bases). CDR1 and CDR2 from the germline V gene are SEHNR and FQNEAQ (reference sequence). Trimming pared 1 base from V and 8 bases from J, leaving 11 bases between. CDR3 length: 14 amino acids. CDR3 protein: CASSLEQGGEKLFF. Written as DNA, the CDR3 is TGTGCCAGCAGCTTAGAACAGGGCGGCGAAAAACTGTTTTTT.

The CDR3 sequence: CASSSGLGGAGELFF. The CDR3 DNA reads as TGTGCCAGCAGTTCAGGACTGGGGGGGGCCGGGGAGCTGTTTTTT. The V call is TRBV6-5, the J call TRBJ2-2, with 7 nucleotides matching TRBD2. The CDR3 has 15 residues. V was clipped by 4 bases and J by 6 bases; unmatched bases: 8. CDR1 MNHEY and CDR2 SVGAGI come from the germline V gene.

The V gene is TRBV29-1, the J gene TRBJ2-5; TRBD1 might be the D (5 bases). Germline CDR1 reads SQVTM; CDR2 reads ANQGSEA. The CDR3 has 12 amino acids. Deletions cut 7 bases from V and 1 base from J, with 10 bases between. DNA of the CDR3: TGCAGCGCCTTGACAGTCCAAGAGACCCAGTACTTC. Amino acid sequence: CSALTVQETQYF.

J is TRBJ2-3 and V is TRBV9; D is ambiguous. The CDR3 is made up of 17 amino acids. Germline V CDR1 and CDR2: SGDLS, YYNGEE. V dropped 3 bases and J dropped 2 bases, with 19 bases sitting between them. CDR3 in amino acids: CASSASQTHFNTDTQYF. As DNA, the CDR3 is TGTGCCAGCAGCGCATCCCAGACGCACTTCAACACAGATACGCAGTATTTT.

The CDR3 is CASSVEVQNTGELFF. The CDR3 nucleotides read TGTGCCAGCAGCGTAGAAGTTCAGAACACCGGGGAGCTGTTTTTT. The J gene is TRBJ2-2, the V gene TRBV9, with D unclear. Germline V lookup: CDR1 SGDLS, CDR2 YYNGEE. The CDR3 is 15 residues long. V was trimmed by 0 bases and J by 1 base, leaving 7 bases between them.